Listed here are 10 T cell receptor beta chains from one sample, sequenced in a study of blood T cell repertoires in COVID-19. The method was immunoSEQ multiplex PCR; TCRdb's version includes in-frame clones alone and lacks a portion of them. The table records over 150,000 clones, roughly 80% of them present only once. The sample taken for sequencing was peripheral blood. The receptors stem from a woman between 65 and 79 years old with COVID-19, enrolled during active disease.

The chain joins TRBV4-3 to TRBJ1-4, with 7 positions matching TRBD1. This CDR3 comprises 15 residues. Germline V gene sequence: CDR1 LGHNA, CDR2 YSLEER. Trimming took 4 bases from V and 8 from J; bases not matched to a gene: 10. CDR3 nucleotide sequence: TGCGCCAGCAGCCCTCAGGGACAGTGGCCCGAAAAACTGTTTTTT. This gives the protein CASSPQGQWPEKLFF.

This sequence joins TRBV24-1 and TRBJ2-5; 12 bases match TRBD2. CDR1 is KGHDR, CDR2 SFDVKD, per germline. The junction had 6 bases not matched to a gene; V was cut back by 3 bases and J by 5 bases. The CDR3 is 16 residues long. Here the CDR3 DNA reads TGTGCCACCAGTGATCGGACTAGCGGGGCGCGGGAGACCCAGTACTTC. It is translated as CATSDRTSGARETQYF.

The chain is built from TRBV27 and TRBJ2-6; perhaps TRBD2 as D (5 bases). The CDR3 spans 15 residues. Trimming cost V 11 bases and J 4 bases, with 18 bases left between them. The germline V gene encodes CDR1 MNHEY and CDR2 SMNVEV (reference sequence). The CDR3 is CAAAGRSAGANVLTF. For the CDR3, the DNA is TGTGCCGCTGCGGGCCGTTCTGCCGGGGCCAACGTCCTGACTTTC. Filled out from reference TRBV27 and TRBJ2-6, the complete variable domain reads EAQVTQNPRYLITVTGKKLTVTCSQNMNHEYMSWYRQDPGLGLRQIYYSMNVEVTDKGDVPEGYKVSRKEKRNFPLILESPSPNQTSLYFCAAAGRSAGANVLTFGAGSRLTVL.

The rearrangement links TRBV6-5 to TRBJ1-4; D is possibly TRBD1 (6 bases). Germline lookup yields CDR1 MNHEY and CDR2 SVGAGI. Deletions cut 0 bases from V and 7 bases from J, with 12 bases between. The length of the CDR3 is 15 residues. This CDR3 reads CASSYSSGAGEKLFF. The CDR3 DNA reads as TGTGCCAGCAGTTACTCTTCAGGGGCTGGTGAAAAACTGTTTTTT.

The chain has TRBV9 and TRBJ2-1, with TRBD2 identical over 10 bases. The germline V gene encodes CDR1 SGDLS and CDR2 YYNGEE. This CDR3 region has 16 residues. V trimming: 1 base; J trimming: 6 bases; junction bases outside the gene matches: 7. The CDR3 is CASSVKGLAGVNEQFF. CDR3 coding DNA: TGTGCCAGCAGCGTAAAGGGGCTAGCGGGAGTCAATGAGCAGTTCTTC.

This chain joins TRBV7-6 and TRBJ2-3; 8 bases are shared with TRBD1. This CDR3 is 16 amino acids long. J lost 2 bases, V lost 5 bases, and 9 bases had no gene match. Germline V lookup: CDR1 SGHVS, CDR2 FNYEAQ. Written as DNA, the CDR3 is TGTGCCAGCAGCCCTTCACAGGGGGGATACACAGATACGCAGTATTTT. This encodes CASSPSQGGYTDTQYF.

V usage is TRBV7-6 and J usage is TRBJ2-1; 7 positions match TRBD1. CDR1 is SGHVS and CDR2 is FNYEAQ in the germline V gene. CDR3 length: 17 amino acids. After removal of 5 bases from V and 0 bases from J, the junction contained 10 bases not matched to a gene. DNA for the CDR3: TGTGCCAGCAGCGTCCGACAGGGAACAAGCTCCTACAATGAGCAGTTCTTC. It specifies CASSVRQGTSSYNEQFF.

The chain combines TRBV10-3 with TRBJ1-1; tentatively, D is TRBD1 (6 bases). Germline V gene sequence: CDR1 ENHRY, CDR2 SYGVKD. Trimming shortened V by 4 bases and J by 1 base, and 7 bases separated the two germline ends. This CDR3 region has 13 residues. CDR3 DNA: TGTGCCATCAGTGCGGACAGGAACACTGAAGCTTTCTTT. The encoded protein is CAISADRNTEAFF.

The J gene is TRBJ2-5, the V gene TRBV7-7; the D gene is possibly TRBD1 (5 bases). This CDR3 comprises 15 residues. V was clipped by 5 bases and J by 5 bases, with 18 bases between them. Germline CDR1 is SSHAT and CDR2 is FNYEAQ (reference sequence). CDR3 protein: CASSRASGLGETQYF. The CDR3, as DNA: TGTGCCAGCAGCCGAGCGTCAGGGCTGGGGGAGACCCAGTACTTC.

The genes are TRBV14 and TRBJ1-1; D gene unclear. V was clipped by 4 bases and J by 3 bases, with 9 bases between them. The CDR3 has 13 amino acids. Looked up from germline, CDR1 is SGHDN and CDR2 is FVKESK. CDR3 sequence reads: CASSLSTDTEAFF. CDR3 nucleotide sequence: TGTGCCAGCAGCCTTAGTACGGACACTGAAGCTTTCTTT.